Given below is one TCR beta chain in context. Its antigen has not been determined. Base qualities are missing; no much larger clone stands one base away. Patients with a history of autoimmune disease or receiving systemic immunosuppression were excluded from the trial. Peripheral blood for TCR sequencing was collected from all dose cohorts at baseline, on cycle 4 day 1, and on cycle 7 day 1. The samples were drawn from a first-in-human, open-label, multicenter phase I dose-escalation trial of ivuxolimab. Adults with locally advanced or metastatic melanoma, renal cell, hepatocellular, or head and neck squamous cell carcinoma were enrolled in the trial. Before TCR sequencing, CD4+ T cells and CD8+ T cells were sorted from peripheral blood as separate populations. This entry is derived from a study of OX40 agonist ivuxolimab in advanced cancers. With respect to the entire study: Ivuxolimab was an agonistic, fully human IgG2 monoclonal antibody directed against OX40 (CD134), a costimulatory receptor. Intravenous ivuxolimab was administered to patients every 2 weeks at six dose levels: 0.01, 0.1, 0.3, 1.5, 3 and 10 mg/kg. Of the 52 patients in dose escalation, about 20 had hepatocellular carcinoma, about 15 had melanoma, 9 had renal cell carcinoma and 9 had head and neck cancer. In the dose-escalation cohort, roughly 80% of patients were male, and the mean age was approximately 60 years, with a range of roughly 20 to 80. Patients were allowed to have had prior anti-PD-1, anti-PD-L1 or anti-CTLA-4 therapy, and around 41% of the dose-escalation patients had previously received checkpoint inhibitors. Three dose-escalation patients achieved partial responses, one with hepatocellular carcinoma and two with cutaneous melanoma. The purpose of peripheral TCRbeta sequencing was to test whether ivuxolimab changed TCR sequence diversity and led to clonal T-cell expansion. The monotherapy dose-escalation portion (N of about 52 patients) of the phase I ivuxolimab trial is reported in the paper.

Findings and caveats that apply to the study as a whole: Partial responders in the 0.1-3.0 mg/kg groups had among the lowest normalized peripheral clonal expansion, especially among CD8+ T cells. After ivuxolimab, CD8+ T cells had more expanded clones than CD4+ T cells on average. At doses of 0.1 to 3.0 mg/kg, clonal expansion of both CD4+ and CD8+ blood T cells was observed from baseline to week 6. The antigen specificity of the clonally expanded peripheral T cells was not determined. Low levels of normalized T-cell clonal expansion were also seen in some nonresponding patients.

Genomic DNA was extracted from sorted cells for sequencing of the TCRbeta CDR3 region. The immunoSEQ Assay was used for sequencing of TCRbeta CDR3 regions. TCRdb provides this immuneACCESS table in a form limited to in-frame rearrangements. Some clones are lacking; in checked studies, under half of them reflect an unresolved V gene, and why the rest are absent is not known. Here the sample has 70,000 or so clones; approximately 80% occur a single time. Of the sample, 2% to 2.5% falls within the top ten clones. Trimming accounts for 8 bases at V and 0 bases at J, while the number of junction bases matched to no gene is 6. CDR3 length: 14 amino acids, cysteine to phenylalanine. The kept DNA is CDR3 alone, 42 bases in frame from the first base. CDR1 and CDR2 are drawn from the germline V gene (reference sequence): LNHDA, SQIVND.

This receptor was taken from an adult with an advanced solid tumor such as melanoma, head and neck, liver or kidney cancer. The rearrangement combines TRBV19 with TRBJ1-1; TRBD1 matches 7 bases in the middle. Source: CD4+ or CD8+ T cells sorted from blood, taken in a trial of the OX40 agonist ivuxolimab. The CDR3 reads CASYRGGMNTEAFF. Read as DNA, the sequence is TGTGCCAGTTACAGGGGCGGCATGAACACTGAAGCTTTCTTT.